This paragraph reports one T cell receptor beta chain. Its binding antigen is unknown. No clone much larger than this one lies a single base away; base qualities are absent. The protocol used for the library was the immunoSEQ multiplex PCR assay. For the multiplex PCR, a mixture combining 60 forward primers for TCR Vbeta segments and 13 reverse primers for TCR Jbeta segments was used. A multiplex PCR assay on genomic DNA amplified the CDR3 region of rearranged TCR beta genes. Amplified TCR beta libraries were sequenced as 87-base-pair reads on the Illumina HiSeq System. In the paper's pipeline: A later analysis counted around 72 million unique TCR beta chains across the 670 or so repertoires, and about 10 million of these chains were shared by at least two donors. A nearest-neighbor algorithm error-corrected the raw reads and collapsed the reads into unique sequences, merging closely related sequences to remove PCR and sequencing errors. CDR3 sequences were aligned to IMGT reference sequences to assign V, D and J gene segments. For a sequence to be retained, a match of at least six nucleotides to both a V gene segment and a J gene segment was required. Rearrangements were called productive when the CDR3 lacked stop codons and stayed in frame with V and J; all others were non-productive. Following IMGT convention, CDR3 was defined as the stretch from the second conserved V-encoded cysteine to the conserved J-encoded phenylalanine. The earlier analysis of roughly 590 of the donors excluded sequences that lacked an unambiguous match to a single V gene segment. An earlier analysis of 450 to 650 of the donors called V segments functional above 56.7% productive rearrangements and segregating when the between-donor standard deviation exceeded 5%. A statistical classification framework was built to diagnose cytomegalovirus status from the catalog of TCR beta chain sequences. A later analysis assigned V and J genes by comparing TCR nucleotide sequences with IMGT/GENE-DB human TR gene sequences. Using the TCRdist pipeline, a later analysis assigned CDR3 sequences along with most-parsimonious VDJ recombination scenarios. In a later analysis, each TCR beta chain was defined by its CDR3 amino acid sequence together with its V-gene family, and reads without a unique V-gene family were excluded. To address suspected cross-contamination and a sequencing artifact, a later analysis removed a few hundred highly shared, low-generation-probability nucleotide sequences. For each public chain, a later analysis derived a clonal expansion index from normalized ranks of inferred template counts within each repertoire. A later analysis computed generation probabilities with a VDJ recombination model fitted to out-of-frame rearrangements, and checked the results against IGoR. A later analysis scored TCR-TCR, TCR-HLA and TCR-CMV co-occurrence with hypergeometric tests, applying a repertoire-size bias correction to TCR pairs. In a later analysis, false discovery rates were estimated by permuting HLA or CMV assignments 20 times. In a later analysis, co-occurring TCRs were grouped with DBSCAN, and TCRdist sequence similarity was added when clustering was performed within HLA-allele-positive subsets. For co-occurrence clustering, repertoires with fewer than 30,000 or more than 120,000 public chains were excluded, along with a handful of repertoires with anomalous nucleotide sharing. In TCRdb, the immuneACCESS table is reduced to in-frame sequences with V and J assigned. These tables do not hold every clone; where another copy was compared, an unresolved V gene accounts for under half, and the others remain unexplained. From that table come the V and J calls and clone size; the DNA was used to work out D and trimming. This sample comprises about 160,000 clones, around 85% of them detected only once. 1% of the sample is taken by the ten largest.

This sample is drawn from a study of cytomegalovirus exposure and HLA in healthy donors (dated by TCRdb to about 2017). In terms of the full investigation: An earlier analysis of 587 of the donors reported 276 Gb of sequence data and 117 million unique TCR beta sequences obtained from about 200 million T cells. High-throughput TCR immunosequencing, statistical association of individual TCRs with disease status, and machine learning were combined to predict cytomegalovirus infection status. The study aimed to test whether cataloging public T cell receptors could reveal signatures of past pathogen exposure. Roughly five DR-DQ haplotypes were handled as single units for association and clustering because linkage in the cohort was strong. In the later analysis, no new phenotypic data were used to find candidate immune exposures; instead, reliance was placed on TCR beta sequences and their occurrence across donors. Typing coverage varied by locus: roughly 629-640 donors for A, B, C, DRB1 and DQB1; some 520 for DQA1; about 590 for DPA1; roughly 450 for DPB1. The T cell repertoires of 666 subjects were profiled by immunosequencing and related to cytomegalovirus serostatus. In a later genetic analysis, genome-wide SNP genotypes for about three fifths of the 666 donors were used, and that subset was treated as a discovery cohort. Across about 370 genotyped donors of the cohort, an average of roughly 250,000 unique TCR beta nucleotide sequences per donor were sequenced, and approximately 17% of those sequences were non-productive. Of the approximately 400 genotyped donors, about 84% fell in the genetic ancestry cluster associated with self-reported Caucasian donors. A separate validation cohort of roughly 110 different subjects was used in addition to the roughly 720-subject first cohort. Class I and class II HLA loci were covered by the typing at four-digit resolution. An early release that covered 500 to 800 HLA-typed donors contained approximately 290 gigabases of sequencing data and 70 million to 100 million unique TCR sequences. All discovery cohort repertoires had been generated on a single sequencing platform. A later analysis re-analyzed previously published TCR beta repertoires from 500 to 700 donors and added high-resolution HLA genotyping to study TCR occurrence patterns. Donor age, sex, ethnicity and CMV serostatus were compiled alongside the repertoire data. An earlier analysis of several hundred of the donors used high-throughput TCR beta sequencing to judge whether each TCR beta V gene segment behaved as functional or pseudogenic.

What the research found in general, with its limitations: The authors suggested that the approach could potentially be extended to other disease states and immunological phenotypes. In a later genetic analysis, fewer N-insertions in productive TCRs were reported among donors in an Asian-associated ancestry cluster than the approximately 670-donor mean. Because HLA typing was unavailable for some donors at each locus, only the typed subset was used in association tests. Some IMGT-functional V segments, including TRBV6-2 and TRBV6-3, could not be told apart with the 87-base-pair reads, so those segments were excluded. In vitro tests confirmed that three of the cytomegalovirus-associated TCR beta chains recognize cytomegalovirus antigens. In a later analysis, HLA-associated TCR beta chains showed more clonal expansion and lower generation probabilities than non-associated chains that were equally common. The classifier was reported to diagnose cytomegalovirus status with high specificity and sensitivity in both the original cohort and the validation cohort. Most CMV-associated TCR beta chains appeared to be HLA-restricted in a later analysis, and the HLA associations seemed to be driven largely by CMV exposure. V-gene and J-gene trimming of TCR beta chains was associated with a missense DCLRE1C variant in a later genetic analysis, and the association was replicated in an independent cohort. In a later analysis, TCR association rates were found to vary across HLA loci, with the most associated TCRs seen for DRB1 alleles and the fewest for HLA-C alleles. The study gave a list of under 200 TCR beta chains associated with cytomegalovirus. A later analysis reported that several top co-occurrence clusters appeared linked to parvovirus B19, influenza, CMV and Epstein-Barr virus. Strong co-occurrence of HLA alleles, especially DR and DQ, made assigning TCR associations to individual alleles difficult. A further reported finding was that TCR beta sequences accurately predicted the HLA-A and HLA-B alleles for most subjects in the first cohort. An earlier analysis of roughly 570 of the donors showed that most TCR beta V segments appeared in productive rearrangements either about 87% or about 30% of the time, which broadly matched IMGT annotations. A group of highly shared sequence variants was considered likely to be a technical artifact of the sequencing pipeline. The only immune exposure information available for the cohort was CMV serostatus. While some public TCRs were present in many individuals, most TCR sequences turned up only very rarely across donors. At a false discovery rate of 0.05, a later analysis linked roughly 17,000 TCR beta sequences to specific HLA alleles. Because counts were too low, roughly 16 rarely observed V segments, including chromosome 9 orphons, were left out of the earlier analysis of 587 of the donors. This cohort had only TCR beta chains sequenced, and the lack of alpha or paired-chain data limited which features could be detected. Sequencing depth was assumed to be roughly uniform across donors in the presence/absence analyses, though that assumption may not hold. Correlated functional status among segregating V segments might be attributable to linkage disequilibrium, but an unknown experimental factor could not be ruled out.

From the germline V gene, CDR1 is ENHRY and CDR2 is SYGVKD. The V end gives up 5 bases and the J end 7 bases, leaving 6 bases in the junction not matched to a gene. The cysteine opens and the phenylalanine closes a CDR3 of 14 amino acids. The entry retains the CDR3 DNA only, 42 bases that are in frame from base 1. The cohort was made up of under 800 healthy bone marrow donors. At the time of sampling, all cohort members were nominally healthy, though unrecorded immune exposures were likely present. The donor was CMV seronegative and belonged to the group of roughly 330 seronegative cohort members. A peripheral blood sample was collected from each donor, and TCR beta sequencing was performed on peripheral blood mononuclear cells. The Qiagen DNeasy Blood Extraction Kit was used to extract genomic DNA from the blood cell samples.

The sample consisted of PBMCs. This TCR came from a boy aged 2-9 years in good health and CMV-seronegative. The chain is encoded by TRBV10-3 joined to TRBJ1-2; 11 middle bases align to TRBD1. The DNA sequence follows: TGTGCCATCAGTCCCGGGACAGGGGGACGTGGCTACACCTTC. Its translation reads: CAISPGTGGRGYTF.